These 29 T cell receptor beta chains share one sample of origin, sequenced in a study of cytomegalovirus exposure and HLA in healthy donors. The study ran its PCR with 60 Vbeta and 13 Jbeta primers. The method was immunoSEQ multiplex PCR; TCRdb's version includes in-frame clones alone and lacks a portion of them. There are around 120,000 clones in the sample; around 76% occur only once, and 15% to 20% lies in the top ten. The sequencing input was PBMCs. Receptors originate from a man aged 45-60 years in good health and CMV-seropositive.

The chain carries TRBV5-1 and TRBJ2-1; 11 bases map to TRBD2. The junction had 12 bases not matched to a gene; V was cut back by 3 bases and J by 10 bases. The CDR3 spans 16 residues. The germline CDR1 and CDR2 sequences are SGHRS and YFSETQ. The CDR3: CASSWDVAGGPVEQFF. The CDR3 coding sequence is TGCGCCAGCAGCTGGGACGTAGCGGGAGGGCCGGTAGAGCAGTTCTTC.

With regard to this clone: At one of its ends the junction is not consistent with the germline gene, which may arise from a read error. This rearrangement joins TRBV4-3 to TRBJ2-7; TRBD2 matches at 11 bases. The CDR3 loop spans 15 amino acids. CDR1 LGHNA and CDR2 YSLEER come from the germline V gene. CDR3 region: CASSQYSGGAYGQYF. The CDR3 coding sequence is TGCGCCAGCAGCCAATATAGCGGGGGGGCTTACGGGCAGTACTTC.

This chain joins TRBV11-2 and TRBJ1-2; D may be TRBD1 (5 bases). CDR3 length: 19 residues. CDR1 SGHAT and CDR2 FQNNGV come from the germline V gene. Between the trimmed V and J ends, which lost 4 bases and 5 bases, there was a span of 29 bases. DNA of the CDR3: TGTGCCAGCAGCTCAACGATTGGGGGGGAAGGGCGCATCGATTATGGCTACACCTTC. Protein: CASSSTIGGEGRIDYGYTF.

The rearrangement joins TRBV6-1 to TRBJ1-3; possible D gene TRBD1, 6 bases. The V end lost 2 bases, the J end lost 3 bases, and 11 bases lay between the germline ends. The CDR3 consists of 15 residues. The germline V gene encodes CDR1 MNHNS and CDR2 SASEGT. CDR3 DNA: TGTGCCAGCAGTGAACGCTTGGACAGTGGAAACACCATATATTTT. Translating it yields CASSERLDSGNTIYF.

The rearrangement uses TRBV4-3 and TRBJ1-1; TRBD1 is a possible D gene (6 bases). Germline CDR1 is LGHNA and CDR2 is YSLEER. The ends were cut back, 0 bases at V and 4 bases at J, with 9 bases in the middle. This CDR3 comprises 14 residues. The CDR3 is CASSQDTGRTEAFF. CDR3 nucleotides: TGCGCCAGCAGCCAAGACACAGGGCGCACTGAAGCTTTCTTT.

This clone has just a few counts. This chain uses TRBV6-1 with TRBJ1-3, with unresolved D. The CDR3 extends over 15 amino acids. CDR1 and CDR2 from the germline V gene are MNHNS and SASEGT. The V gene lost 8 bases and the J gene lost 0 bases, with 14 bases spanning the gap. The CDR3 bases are TGTGCCAGCTTAAGACTGATTGACTCTGGAAACACCATATATTTT. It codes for CASLRLIDSGNTIYF.

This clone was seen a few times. CDR3 region: CASRRGLLNEKLFF. The CDR3 nucleotides read TGTGCCAGTAGGCGGGGACTGCTTAATGAAAAACTGTTTTTT. This chain links TRBV19 with TRBJ1-4; weak D call: TRBD1 (5 bases). The CDR3 totals 14 residues. V gave up 6 bases and J gave up 4 bases, with 12 bases separating them. Germline V gene sequence: CDR1 LNHDA, CDR2 SQIVND (reference sequence).

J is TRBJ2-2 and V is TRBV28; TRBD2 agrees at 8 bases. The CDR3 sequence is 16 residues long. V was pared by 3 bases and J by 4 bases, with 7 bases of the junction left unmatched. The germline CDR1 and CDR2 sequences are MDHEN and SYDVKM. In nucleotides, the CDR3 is TGTGCCAGCAGTTTGCCGGGGGGGCAAGGCACCGGGGAGCTGTTTTTT. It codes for CASSLPGGQGTGELFF.

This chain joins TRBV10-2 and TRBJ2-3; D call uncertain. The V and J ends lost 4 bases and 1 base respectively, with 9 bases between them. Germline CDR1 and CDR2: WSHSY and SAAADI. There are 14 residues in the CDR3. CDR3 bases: TGCGCCAGCAGTGTGGGCAGCCGCACAGATACGCAGTATTTT. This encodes CASSVGSRTDTQYF.

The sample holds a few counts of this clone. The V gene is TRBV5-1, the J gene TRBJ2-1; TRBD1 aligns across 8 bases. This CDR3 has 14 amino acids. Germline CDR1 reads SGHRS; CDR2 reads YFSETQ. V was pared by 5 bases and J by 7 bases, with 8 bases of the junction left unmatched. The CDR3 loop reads CASRVQGAVNEQFF. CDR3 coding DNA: TGCGCCAGCAGGGTTCAGGGGGCTGTGAATGAGCAGTTCTTC.

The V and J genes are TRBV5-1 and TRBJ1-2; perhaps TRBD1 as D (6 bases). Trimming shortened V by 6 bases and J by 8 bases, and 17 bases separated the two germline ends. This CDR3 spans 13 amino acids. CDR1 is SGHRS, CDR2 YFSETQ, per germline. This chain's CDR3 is CASTDQGLEGYTF. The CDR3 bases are TGCGCCAGCACCGACCAGGGGCTGGAAGGCTACACCTTC. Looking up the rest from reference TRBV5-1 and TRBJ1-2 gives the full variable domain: KAGVTQTPRYLIKTRGQQVTLSCSPISGHRSVSWYQQTPGQGLQFLFEYFSETQRNKGNFPGRFSGRQFSNSRSEMNVSTLELGDSALYLCASTDQGLEGYTFGSGTRLTVV.

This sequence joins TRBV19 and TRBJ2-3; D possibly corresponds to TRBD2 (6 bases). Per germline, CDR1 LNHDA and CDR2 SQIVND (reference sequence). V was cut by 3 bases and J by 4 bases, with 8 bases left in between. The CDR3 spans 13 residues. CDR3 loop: CASSIPGADTQYF. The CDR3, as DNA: TGTGCCAGTAGTATTCCGGGGGCAGATACGCAGTATTTT.

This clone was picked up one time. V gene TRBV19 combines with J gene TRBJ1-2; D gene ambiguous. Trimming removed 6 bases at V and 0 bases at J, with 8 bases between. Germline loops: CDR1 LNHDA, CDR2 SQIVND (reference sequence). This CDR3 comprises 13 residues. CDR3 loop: CASSDTANYGYTF. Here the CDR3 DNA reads TGTGCCAGTAGCGACACGGCTAACTATGGCTACACCTTC.

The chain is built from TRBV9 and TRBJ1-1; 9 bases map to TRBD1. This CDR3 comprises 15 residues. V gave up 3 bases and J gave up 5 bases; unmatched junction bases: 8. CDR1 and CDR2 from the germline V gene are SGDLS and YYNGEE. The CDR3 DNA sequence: TGTGCCAGCAGCGAGACAGGGGGAGAACGAACTGAAGCTTTCTTT. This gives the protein CASSETGGERTEAFF.

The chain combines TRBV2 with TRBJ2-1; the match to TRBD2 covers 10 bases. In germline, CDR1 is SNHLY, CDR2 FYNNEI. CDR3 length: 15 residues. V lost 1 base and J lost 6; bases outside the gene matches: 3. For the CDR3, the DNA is TGTGCCAGCAGTGAAGAGGGACTAGCGACCAATGAGCAGTTCTTC. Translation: CASSEEGLATNEQFF.

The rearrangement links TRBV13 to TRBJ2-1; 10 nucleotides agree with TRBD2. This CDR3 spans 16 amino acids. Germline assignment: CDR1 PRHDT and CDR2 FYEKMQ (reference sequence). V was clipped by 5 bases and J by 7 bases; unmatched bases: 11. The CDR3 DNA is TGTGCCAGCAGCCCGACAGCGGGAGGGGGCTGGAATGAGCAGTTCTTC. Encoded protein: CASSPTAGGGWNEQFF. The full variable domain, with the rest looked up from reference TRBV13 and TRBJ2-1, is AAGVIQSPRHLIKEKRETATLKCYPIPRHDTVYWYQQGPGQDPQFLISFYEKMQSDKGSIPDRFSAQQFSDYHSELNMSSLELGDSALYFCASSPTAGGGWNEQFFGPGTRLTVL.

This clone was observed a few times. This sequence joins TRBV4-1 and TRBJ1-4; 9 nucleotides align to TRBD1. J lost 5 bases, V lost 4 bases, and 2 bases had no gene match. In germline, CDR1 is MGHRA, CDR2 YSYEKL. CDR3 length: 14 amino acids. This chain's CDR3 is CASSPGQGNEKLFF. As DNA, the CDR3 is TGCGCCAGCAGCCCCGGACAGGGGAATGAAAAACTGTTTTTT.

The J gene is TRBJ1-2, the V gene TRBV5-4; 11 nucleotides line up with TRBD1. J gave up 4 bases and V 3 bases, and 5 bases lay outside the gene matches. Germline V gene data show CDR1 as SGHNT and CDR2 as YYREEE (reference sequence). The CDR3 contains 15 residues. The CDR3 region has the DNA TGTGCCAGCAGCTCCCGGGACAGGGGGTCCTATGGCTACACCTTC. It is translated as CASSSRDRGSYGYTF.

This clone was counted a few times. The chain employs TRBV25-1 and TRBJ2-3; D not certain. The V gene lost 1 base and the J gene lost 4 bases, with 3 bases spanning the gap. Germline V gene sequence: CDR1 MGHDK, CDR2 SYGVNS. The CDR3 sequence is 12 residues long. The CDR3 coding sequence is TGTGCCAGCAGTGAATCCTCAGATACGCAGTATTTT. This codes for CASSESSDTQYF.

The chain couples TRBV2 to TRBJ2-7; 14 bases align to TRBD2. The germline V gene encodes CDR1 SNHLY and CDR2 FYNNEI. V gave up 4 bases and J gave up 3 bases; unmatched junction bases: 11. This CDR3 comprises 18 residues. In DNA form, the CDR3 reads TGTGCCAGCAGTGGGGGACTAGCGGGAGTTCATCTAAGCTACGAGCAGTACTTC. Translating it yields CASSGGLAGVHLSYEQYF.

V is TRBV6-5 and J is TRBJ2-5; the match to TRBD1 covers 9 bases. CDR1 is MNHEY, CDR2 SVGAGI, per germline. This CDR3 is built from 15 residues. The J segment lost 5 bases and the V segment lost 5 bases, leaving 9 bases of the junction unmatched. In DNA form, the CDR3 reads TGTGCCAGCAGTACGGGAGACAGGGGGTGGGAGACCCAGTACTTC. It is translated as CASSTGDRGWETQYF.

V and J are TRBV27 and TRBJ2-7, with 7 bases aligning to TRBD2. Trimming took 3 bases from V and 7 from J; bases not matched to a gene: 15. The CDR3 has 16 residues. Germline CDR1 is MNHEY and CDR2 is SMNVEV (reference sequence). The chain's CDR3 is CASSLRPALMGGEQYF. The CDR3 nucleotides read TGTGCCAGCAGTTTGAGGCCGGCCCTAATGGGAGGGGAGCAGTACTTC.

In DNA, the CDR3 is TGTGCCAGCAGACCATTGAAACGGGAGGATAAGAACGAGCAGTACTTC. Translation: CASRPLKREDKNEQYF. This sequence joins TRBV27 and TRBJ2-7, with 7 bases identical to TRBD2. There are 16 residues in the CDR3. Germline assignment: CDR1 MNHEY and CDR2 SMNVEV (reference sequence). After removal of 6 bases from V and 5 bases from J, the junction contained 16 bases not matched to a gene.

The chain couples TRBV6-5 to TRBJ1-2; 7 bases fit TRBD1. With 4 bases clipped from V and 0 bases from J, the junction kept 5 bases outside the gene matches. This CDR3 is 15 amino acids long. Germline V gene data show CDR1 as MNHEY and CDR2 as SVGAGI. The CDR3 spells CASSFGTASNYGYTF. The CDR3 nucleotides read TGTGCCAGCAGTTTCGGGACAGCTTCTAACTATGGCTACACCTTC.

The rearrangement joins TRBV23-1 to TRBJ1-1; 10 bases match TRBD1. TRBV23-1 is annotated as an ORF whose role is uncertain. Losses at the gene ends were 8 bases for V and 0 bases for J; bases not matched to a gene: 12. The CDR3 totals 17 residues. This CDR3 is CASGQGDPRSLNTEAFF. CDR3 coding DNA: TGCGCCAGCGGACAGGGGGACCCCCGATCCTTGAACACTGAAGCTTTCTTT.

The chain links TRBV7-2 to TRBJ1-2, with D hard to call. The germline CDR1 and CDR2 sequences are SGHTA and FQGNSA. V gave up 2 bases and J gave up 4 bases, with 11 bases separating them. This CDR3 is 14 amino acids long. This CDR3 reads CASSLNGDGYGYTF. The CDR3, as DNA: TGTGCCAGCAGCTTAAACGGAGATGGCTATGGCTACACCTTC.

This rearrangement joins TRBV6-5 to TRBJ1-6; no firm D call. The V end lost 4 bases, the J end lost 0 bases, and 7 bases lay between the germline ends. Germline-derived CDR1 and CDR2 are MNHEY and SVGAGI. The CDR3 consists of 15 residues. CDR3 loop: CASSWESSYNSPLHF. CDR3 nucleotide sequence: TGTGCCAGCAGTTGGGAGAGCTCCTATAATTCACCCCTCCACTTT.

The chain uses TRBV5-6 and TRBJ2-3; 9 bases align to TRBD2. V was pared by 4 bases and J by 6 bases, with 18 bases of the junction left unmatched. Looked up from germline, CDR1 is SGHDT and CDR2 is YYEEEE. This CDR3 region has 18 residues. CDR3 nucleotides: TGTGCCAGCAGCACCCTGGGAAGCGGGGGGAGAGTCGGCGATACGCAGTATTTT. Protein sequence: CASSTLGSGGRVGDTQYF.

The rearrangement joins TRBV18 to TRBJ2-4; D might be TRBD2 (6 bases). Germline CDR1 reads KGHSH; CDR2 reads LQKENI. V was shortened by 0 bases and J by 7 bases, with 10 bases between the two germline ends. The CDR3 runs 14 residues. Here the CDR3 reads CASSPPMGGNIQYF. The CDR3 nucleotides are TGTGCCAGCTCACCACCGATGGGGGGTAACATTCAGTACTTC.